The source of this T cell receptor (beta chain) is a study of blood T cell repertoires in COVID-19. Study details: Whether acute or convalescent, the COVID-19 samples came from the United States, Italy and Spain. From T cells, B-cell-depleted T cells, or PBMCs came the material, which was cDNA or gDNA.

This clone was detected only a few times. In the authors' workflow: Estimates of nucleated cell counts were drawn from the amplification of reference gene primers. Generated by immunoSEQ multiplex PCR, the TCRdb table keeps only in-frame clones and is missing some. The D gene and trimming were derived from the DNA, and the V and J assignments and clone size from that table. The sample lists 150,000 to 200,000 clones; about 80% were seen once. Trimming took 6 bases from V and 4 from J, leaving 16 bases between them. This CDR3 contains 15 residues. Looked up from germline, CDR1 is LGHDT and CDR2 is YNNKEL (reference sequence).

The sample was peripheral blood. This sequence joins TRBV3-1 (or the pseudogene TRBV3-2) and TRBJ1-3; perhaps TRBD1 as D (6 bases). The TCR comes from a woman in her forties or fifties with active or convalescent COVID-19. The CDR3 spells CASRPGGASGNTIYF. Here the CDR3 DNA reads TGTGCCAGCAGACCGGGGGGGGCTTCGGGAAACACCATATATTTT.